The table lists the clone carrying this T cell receptor beta chain with a count of one. Its target is not known. CDR1 DFQATT and CDR2 SNEGSKA come from the germline V gene (reference sequence). This CDR3 region has 11 residues. V was trimmed by 2 bases and J by 6 bases, leaving 5 bases between them. These data come from a study of tumor and adjacent non-tumor tissue in lung cancer. Study-wide results and caveats: Top 100 clones took a larger repertoire share in normal lung.

No cell sorting was done before RNA was extracted from the tissue. The library came from three nested PCR rounds adapted from ARM-PCR protocols. TCRdb reanalysed the multiplex PCR reads using MiXCR and keeps one entry per CDR3 protein. The sample yields over 110,000 distinct CDR3 sequences, around 60% seen once. Material: lung tumor tissue. The rearrangement joins TRBV20-1 to TRBJ2-1; D is uncertain. The source of this sequence is a man in his 60s with small cell lung cancer. The DNA of the CDR3 is TGCAGTGCTAGACGTTTCAATGAGCAGTTCTTC. Translating it yields CSARRFNEQFF.